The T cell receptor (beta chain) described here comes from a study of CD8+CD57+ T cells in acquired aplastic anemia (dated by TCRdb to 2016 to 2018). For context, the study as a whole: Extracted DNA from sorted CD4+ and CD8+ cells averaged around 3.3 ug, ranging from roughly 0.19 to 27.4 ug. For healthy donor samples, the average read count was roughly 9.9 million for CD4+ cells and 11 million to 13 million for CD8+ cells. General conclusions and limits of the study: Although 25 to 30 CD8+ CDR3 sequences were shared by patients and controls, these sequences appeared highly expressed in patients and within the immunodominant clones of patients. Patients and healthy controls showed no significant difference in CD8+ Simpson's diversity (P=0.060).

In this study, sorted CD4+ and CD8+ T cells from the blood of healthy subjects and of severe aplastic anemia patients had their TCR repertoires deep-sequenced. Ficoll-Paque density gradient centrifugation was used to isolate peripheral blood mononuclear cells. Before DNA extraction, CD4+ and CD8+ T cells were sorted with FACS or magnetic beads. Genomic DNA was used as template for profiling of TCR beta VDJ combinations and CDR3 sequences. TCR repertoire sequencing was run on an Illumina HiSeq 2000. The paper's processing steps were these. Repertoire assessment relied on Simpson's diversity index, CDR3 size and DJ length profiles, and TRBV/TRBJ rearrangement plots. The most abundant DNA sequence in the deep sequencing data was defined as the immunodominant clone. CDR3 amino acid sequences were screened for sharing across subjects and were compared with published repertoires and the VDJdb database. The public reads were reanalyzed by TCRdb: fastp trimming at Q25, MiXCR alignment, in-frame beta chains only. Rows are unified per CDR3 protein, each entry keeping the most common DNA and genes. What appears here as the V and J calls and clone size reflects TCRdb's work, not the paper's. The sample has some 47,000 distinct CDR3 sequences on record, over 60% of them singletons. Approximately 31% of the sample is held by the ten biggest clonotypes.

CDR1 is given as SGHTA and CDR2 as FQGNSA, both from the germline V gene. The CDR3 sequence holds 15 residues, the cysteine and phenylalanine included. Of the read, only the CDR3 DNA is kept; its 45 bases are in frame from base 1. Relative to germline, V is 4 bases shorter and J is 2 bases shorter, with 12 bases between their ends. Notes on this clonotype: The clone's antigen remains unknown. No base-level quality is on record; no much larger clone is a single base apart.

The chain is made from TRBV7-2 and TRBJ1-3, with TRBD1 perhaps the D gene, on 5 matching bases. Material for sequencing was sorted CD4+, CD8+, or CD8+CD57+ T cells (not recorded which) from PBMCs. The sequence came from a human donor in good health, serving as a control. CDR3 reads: CASSSKMGAGNTIYF. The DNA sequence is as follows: TGTGCCAGCAGCTCCAAGATGGGGGCTGGAAACACCATATATTTT.